This T cell receptor (beta chain) was recorded in a study of breast tumors, draining lymph nodes, adjacent tissues. Findings and caveats of the study: The data were judged consistent with most tumor T cells coming from lymph node and expanding in tumor. Luminal-like breast cancer showed significantly higher tumor–nontumor repertoire similarity than basal-like. Tumors had less TCR diversity than lymph nodes, more than nontumor tissue. Data only fit, rather than demonstrated, lymph node origin of most tumor T cells.

Each CDR3 protein gets one entry after TCRdb re-called the multiplex PCR reads with MiXCR. The table includes some 230,000 distinct CDR3 sequences, under 35% detected once. The CDR3 has 15 amino acids. V dropped 1 base and J dropped 6 bases, with 12 bases sitting between them. The germline CDR1 and CDR2 sequences are SEHNR and FQNEAQ (reference sequence). The sample holds many counts of this clonotype. Its antigen is undetermined. The lymph nodes were axillary draining lymph nodes from breast cancer patients. The sequencing sample was made of axillary lymph node tissue. The source of this sequence is a female donor with breast cancer. Some clones in this sample may be carry-over from other donors' samples. The chain joins TRBV7-9 to TRBJ2-2; a possible D gene is TRBD2 (5 bases). CDR3 sequence: CASSLGTGLAGELFF. The CDR3 DNA follows: TGTGCCAGCAGCTTAGGCACGGGATTGGCCGGGGAGCTGTTTTTT.